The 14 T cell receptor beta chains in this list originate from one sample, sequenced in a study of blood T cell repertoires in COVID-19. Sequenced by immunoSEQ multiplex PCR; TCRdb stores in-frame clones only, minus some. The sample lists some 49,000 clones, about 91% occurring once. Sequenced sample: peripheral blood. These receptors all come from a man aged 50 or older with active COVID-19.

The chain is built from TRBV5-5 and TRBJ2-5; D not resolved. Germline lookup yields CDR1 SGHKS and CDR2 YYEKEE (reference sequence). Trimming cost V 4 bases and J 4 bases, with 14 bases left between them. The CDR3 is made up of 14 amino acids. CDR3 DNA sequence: TGTGCCAGCAGCATTGGTGGCGGATCAGAGACCCAGTACTTC. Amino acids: CASSIGGGSETQYF.

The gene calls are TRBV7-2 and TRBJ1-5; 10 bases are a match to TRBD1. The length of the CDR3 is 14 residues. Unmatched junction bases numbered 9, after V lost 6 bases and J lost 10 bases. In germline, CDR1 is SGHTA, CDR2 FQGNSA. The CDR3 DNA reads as TGTGCCAGCAGGCGGGACAGGGGCCCTCACCCCCAGCATTTT. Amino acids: CASRRDRGPHPQHF.

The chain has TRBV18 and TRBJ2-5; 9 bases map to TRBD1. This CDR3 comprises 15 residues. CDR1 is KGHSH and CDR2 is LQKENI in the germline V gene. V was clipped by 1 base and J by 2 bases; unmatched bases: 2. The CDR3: CASSPRTGAQETQYF. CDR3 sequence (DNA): TGTGCCAGCTCACCACGGACAGGGGCACAAGAGACCCAGTACTTC.

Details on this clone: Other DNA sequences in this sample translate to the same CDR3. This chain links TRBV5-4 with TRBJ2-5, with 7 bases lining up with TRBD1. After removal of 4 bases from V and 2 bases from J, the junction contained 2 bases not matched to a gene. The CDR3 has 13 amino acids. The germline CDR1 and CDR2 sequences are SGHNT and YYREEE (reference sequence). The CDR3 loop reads CASSLQGQETQYF. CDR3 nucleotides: TGTGCCAGCAGCCTACAGGGGCAAGAGACCCAGTACTTC.

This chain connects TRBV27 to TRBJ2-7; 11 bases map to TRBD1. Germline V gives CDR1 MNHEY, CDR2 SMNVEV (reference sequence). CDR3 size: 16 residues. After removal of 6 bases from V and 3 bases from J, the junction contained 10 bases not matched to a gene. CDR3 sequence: CASRPRGGQGVYEQYF. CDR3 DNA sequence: TGTGCCAGCAGACCTCGGGGGGGACAGGGGGTCTACGAGCAGTACTTC.

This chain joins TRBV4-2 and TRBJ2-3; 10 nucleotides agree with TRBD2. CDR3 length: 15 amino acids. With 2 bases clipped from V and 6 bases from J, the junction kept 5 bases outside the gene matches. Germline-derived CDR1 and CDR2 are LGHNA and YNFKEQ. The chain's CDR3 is CASSQLLAGVDTQYF. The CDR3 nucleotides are TGTGCCAGCAGCCAACTCCTAGCGGGGGTCGATACGCAGTATTTT.

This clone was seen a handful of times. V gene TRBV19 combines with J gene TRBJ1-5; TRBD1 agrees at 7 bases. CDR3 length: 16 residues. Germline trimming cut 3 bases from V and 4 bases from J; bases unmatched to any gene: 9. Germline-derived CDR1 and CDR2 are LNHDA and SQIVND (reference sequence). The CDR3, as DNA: TGTGCCAGTAGTATCCGACTTGCAGGGGGAAATCAGCCCCAGCATTTT. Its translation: CASSIRLAGGNQPQHF.

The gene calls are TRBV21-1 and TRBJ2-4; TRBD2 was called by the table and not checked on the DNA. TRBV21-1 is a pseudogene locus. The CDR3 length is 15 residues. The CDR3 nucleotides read TGTGCCAGCAGCAATCCAATCGGGAGGCAAAACATTCAGTACTTC. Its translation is CASSNPIGRQNIQYF.

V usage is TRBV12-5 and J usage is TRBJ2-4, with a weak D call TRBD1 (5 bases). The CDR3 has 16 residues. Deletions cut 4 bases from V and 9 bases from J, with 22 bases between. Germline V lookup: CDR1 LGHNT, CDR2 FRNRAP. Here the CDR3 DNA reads TGTGCTAGTGGTTCGAATTACGGGCTCCTTAGGGGCATTCAGTACTTC. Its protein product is CASGSNYGLLRGIQYF.

The CDR3 DNA reads TGTGCCAGTACCCCGGTGGGGAGCACCTACAATGAGCAGTTCTTC. It encodes CASTPVGSTYNEQFF. V is TRBV19 and J is TRBJ2-1; maybe TRBD2 (5 bases). The CDR3 is 15 amino acids. From germline, CDR1 is LNHDA and CDR2 SQIVND (reference sequence). The V end was cut by 7 bases, the J end by 2 bases, with 15 bases between.

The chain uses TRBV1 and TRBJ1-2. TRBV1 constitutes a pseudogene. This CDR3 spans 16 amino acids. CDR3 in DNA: TGCACCAGCAGCAAACTTAGTTTGTGCGAAACCTATGGCTACACCTTC. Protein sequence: CTSSKLSLCETYGYTF.

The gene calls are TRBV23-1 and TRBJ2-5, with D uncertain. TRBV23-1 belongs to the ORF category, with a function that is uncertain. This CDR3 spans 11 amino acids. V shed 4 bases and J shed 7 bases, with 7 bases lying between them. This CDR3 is CASSRRGTQYF. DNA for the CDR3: TGCGCCAGCAGTCGCCGCGGGACCCAGTACTTC.

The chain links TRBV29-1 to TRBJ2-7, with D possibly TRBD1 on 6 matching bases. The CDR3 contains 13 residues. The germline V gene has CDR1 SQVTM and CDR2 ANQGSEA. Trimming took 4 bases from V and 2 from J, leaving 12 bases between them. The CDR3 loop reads CSVGRRQAYEQYF. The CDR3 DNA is TGCAGCGTTGGAAGGAGACAGGCCTACGAGCAGTACTTC.

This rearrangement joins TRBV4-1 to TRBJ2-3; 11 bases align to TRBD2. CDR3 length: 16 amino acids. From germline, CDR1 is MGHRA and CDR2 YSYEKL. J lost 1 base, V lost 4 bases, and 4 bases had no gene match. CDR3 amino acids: CASSRSLAGGTDTQYF. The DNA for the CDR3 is TGCGCCAGCAGCCGATCACTAGCGGGAGGCACAGATACGCAGTATTTT.